This T cell receptor (beta chain) appears in the sequencing data of a study of regulatory T cells in long-lasting Graves disease. General study results and limits: Thyroid tissue went unstudied; only peripheral blood was examined.

Per the germline V gene, CDR1 is LGHNT and CDR2 is FRNRAP. J lost 7 bases, V lost 0 bases, and 6 bases had no gene match. The CDR3 sequence is 16 residues long. Time point defined: newly diagnosed GD, antithyroid drugs for less than 3 months. After RNA was extracted from PBMCs, the TCR library was made from it. This clonotype was counted ten times or more. Its antigen is not known. Through Arm-PCR of CDR3 regions and iRepertoire HTBI primers, TCR beta libraries were built. TCRdb re-called the multiplex PCR reads through MiXCR, storing one row per CDR3 protein. Of roughly 500,000 distinct CDR3 sequences listed, approximately 13% were seen once; the top ten hold roughly 10%. These sequences were also reported in another study, on T cells in Graves' hyperthyroidism and ophthalmopathy.

This clonotype was sampled from a man aged 25-45 years with Graves disease. Sequencing used peripheral blood mononuclear cells (PBMCs), obtained at new diagnosis, from a patient treated with antithyroid drugs. This rearrangement joins TRBV12-5 to TRBJ2-1; 10 bases match TRBD2. This chain's CDR3 is CASGLVLAGVINEQFF. CDR3 nucleotide sequence: TGTGCTAGTGGTTTGGTCCTAGCGGGAGTTATAAATGAGCAGTTCTTC.